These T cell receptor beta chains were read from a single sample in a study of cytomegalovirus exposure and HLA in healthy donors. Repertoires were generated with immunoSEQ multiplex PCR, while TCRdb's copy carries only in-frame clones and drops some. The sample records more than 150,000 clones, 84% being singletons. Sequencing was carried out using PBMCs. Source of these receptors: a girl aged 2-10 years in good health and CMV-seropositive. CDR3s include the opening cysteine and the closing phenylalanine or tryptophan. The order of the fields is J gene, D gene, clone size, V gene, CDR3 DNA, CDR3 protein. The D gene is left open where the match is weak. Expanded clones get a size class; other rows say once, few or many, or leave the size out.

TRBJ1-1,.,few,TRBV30,TGTGCCTGGAGTGAAAGTCCCCCGAAGACAATGAACACTGAAGCTTTCTTT,CAWSESPPKTMNTEAFF
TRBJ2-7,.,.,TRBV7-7,TGTGCCAGCAGCCCCGGACAGACCTCCTACGAGCAGTACTTC,CASSPGQTSYEQYF
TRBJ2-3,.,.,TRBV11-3,TGTGCCAGCAGCTTATCAGGAAAAGCCATGCAGTATTTT,CASSLSGKAMQYF
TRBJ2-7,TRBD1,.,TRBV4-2,TGTGCCAGCAGCCCTGAGCCGACAGGGGGCAACGAGCAGTACTTC,CASSPEPTGGNEQYF
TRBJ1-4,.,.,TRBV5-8,TGTGCCAGCAGCTTGGGCAGGGTAGACGAAAAACTGTTTTTT,CASSLGRVDEKLFF
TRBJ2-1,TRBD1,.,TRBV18,TGTGCCAGCTCAAAAGACCGGGACAGGGCTTACAATGAGCAGTTCTTC,CASSKDRDRAYNEQFF
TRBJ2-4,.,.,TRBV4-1,TGCGCCAGCAGCTCCCCCGGGTTCACCAAAAACATTCAGTACTTC,CASSSPGFTKNIQYF
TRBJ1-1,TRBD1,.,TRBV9,TGTGCCAGCAGCGTAGGGACAGGGGGTCCCACTGAAGCTTTCTTT,CASSVGTGGPTEAFF
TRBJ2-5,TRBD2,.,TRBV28,TGTGCCAGCAGTTTGGCGGGAGGGAGGGAGACCCAGTACTTC,CASSLAGGRETQYF
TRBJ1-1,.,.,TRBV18,TGTGCCAGCTCACCCTCAGTTCGACAGCTCACTGAAGCTTTCTTT,CASSPSVRQLTEAFF